A selection of T cell receptor beta chains follows, all from one sample in a study of blood T cells in healthy people across ages. TCRdb reprocessed the 5' RACE reads via MiXCR and lists one record per CDR3 protein. The sample includes roughly 1,100,000 distinct CDR3 sequences, roughly a quarter seen only once; the top ten take about 0.72%. A further study also used this sample, focusing on T cells of mothers and their children.

The sample comprised blood. The receptor set was obtained from a girl aged 2 to 9 in good health. CDR3s leave out the opening cysteine and the closing phenylalanine or tryptophan. The order of the fields is clone size, V gene, J gene, CDR3 length, D gene, CDR3 protein. D genes are given only for firm matches. Expanded clones are given a class, and other clones once, few, many or no size at all.

few,TRBV3-1,TRBJ2-1,13,.,ASSENRAAYNEQF
.,TRBV6-2/TRBV6-3,TRBJ2-6,15,.,ASSSGGSGAGANVLT
few,TRBV20-1,TRBJ2-1,13,TRBD1,SARGTGPPYNEQF
few,TRBV7-2,TRBJ2-7,12,TRBD2,ASSFAGGTYEQY
.,TRBV5-1,TRBJ2-2,16,.,ASSPTPGLALRTGELF
.,TRBV7-2,TRBJ1-6,14,.,ASSARNTGNNSPLH
few,TRBV7-8,TRBJ2-1,12,.,ASRAGTAYNEQF
.,TRBV4-3,TRBJ1-1,13,.,ASSQDRTGLPEAF
.,TRBV28,TRBJ1-1,12,.,ASSPDSPNTEAF
few,TRBV7-9,TRBJ1-2,12,.,ASSLKPTDYGYT
.,TRBV29-1,TRBJ2-5,13,.,SVEPPGRREETQY
few,TRBV28,TRBJ2-7,12,TRBD1,ASRMGTDLRWQY
.,TRBV15,TRBJ2-3,14,TRBD2,ATSRDLIAGEDTQY
few,TRBV25-1,TRBJ2-5,8,.,ASSDAREY
few,TRBV12-5,TRBJ1-5,14,.,ASGLVPGGSNQPQH
few,TRBV2,TRBJ2-5,9,.,ATSGSGTQY
few,TRBV12-3/TRBV12-4,TRBJ2-5,12,TRBD2,ASRWAGGGETQY
.,TRBV11-2,TRBJ2-5,17,.,ASSLYGRGNAGRSETQY
.,TRBV29-1,TRBJ1-2,13,TRBD1,SVEGTGGANYGYT
few,TRBV7-9,TRBJ2-7,14,TRBD1,ASSLVSTGPPYEQY
.,TRBV3-1,.,13,.,ASSLRGRVPYEQY
few,TRBV6-2/TRBV6-3,TRBJ1-4,16,.,ASSYSLRLDRRGEKLF
few,TRBV6-5,TRBJ2-5,10,.,ASGPDYGTQY
.,TRBV4-1,TRBJ1-4,11,.,ASSPGLPEKLF
.,TRBV13,.,13,TRBD2,ASSFATSGRREQF
.,TRBV20-1,TRBJ1-5,12,.,SARPGYSNQPQH
.,TRBV4-1,TRBJ1-2,14,TRBD1,ASSLYGQGPNYGYT
.,TRBV20-1,TRBJ2-5,14,TRBD2,SGALAGGIRQETQY
.,TRBV11-2,TRBJ2-4,14,.,ASSLWPGMGKNIQY
.,TRBV20-1,.,12,TRBD2,SANAAGLRYEQY
.,TRBV13,TRBJ1-3,13,.,ASSSGQTSGNTIY